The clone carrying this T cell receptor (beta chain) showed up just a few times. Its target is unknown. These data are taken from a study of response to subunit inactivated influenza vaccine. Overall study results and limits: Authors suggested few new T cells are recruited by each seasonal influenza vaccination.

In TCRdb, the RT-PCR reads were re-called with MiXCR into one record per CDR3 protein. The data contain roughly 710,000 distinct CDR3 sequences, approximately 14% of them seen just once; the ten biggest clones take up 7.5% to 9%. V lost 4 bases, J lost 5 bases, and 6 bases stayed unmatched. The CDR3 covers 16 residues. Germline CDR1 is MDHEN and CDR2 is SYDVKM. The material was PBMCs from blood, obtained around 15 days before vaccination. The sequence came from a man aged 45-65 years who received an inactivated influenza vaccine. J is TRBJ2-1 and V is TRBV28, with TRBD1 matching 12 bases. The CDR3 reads CASSSRDRGLNNEQFF. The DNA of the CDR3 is TGTGCCAGCAGTTCCCGGGACAGGGGGCTCAACAATGAGCAGTTCTTC. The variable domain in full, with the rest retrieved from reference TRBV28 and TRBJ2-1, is DVKVTQSSRYLVKRTGEKVFLECVQDMDHENMFWYRQDPGLGLRLIYFSYDVKMKEKGDIPEGYSVSREKKERFSLILESASTNQTSMYLCASSSRDRGLNNEQFFGPGTRLTVL.